This entry is about one T cell receptor (beta chain). Antigen: not known. Patients all relapsed after autologous stem cell transplantation, and there was variation in brentuximab vedotin exposure. Complete response, partial response or progressive disease constituted the best responses recorded. The CDR3 is made up of 15 amino acids. Germline CDR1 MNHNS, CDR2 SASEGT. J was trimmed by 4 bases and V by 11 bases; bases with no gene match: 17. This entry belongs to a study of PD-1 blockade in classical Hodgkin lymphoma. As for the study in general: Patients were infused with nivolumab 3 mg/kg every 2 weeks. Findings and limits, study-wide: Complete responders possessed baseline diversity comparable to newly diagnosed patients. Exclusion applied to patients who initiated nivolumab less than 1 year following ASCT.

Assay used: immunoSEQ multiplex PCR; TCRdb lists only in-frame clones, some missing. The table lists roughly 24,000 clones, around 80% of them singletons. Specimen: peripheral blood mononuclear cells (PBMCs), collected before the second cycle of nivolumab. The chain carries TRBV6-1 and TRBJ2-7; TRBD2 aligns across 7 bases. The clonotype was recovered from a human donor with classical Hodgkin lymphoma. CDR3 in DNA: TGTGCCGGCGGCCGGGGCACCAACGGGGGGTACGAGCAGTACTTC. Translating it yields CAGGRGTNGGYEQYF.